This is a list of T cell receptor beta chains from one sample in a study of patients and donors after allogeneic stem cell transplantation. TCRdb recomputed calls from the RT-PCR reads with MiXCR, one row per CDR3 protein. Of about 960,000 distinct CDR3 sequences in the sample, roughly 18% were seen once. The sequenced material came from blood, either unsorted or a sorted T cell fraction (not recorded which). The receptors were gathered from a human donor who was either an allogeneic HSCT recipient or a stem cell or donor lymphocyte infusion donor (not recorded which). It is not recorded whose cells these are; they may come from a transplant donor. CDR3s include the opening cysteine and the closing phenylalanine or tryptophan. D genes are given only for firm matches. Size is stated for part of the rows, as once, few or many counts, or as a class when the clone is expanded.

d_call: -
j_call: TRBJ1-1
v_call: TRBV12-3/TRBV12-4
clone_size: -
cdr3_nt: TGTGCCAGCACCCCTGGGGCTTCAGTGAACACTGAAGCTTTCTTT
cdr3_aa: CASTPGASVNTEAFF

d_call: TRBD1
j_call: TRBJ1-2
v_call: TRBV4-3
clone_size: -
cdr3_nt: TGCGCCAGCAGCCACCTCATGGGACAGGGGGTAGAAGGCTACACCTTC
cdr3_aa: CASSHLMGQGVEGYTF

d_call: -
j_call: TRBJ2-5
v_call: TRBV24-1
clone_size: few
cdr3_nt: TGTGCCACCAGTGATTTTGGCCAGAGAGAGACCCAGTACTTC
cdr3_aa: CATSDFGQRETQYF

d_call: -
j_call: TRBJ2-3
v_call: TRBV20-1
clone_size: few
cdr3_nt: TGCAGTGCTAGAGGAACTCGGGATACGCAGTATTTT
cdr3_aa: CSARGTRDTQYF

d_call: -
j_call: TRBJ2-1
v_call: TRBV4-1
clone_size: -
cdr3_nt: TGCGCCAGCAGCCAAGAGGGGGCTAGCGGCCGCTACAATGAGCAGTTCTTC
cdr3_aa: CASSQEGASGRYNEQFF

d_call: TRBD1
j_call: TRBJ2-6
v_call: TRBV12-5
clone_size: -
cdr3_nt: TGTGCTAGTGGTTTTAACCACCAGGGGACAGAGGGCTATACTGGGGCCAACGTCCTGACTTTC
cdr3_aa: CASGFNHQGTEGYTGANVLTF

d_call: TRBD2
j_call: TRBJ2-2
v_call: TRBV20-1
clone_size: -
cdr3_nt: TGCAGTGCTATAAACTTAGCGGGAGGGCCGGAAACCGGGGAGCTGTTTTTT
cdr3_aa: CSAINLAGGPETGELFF

d_call: -
j_call: TRBJ2-1
v_call: TRBV24-1
clone_size: -
cdr3_nt: TGTGCCACCAGTGCAGCCGGCCGGGGGCGGTCAAATGAGCAGTTCTTC
cdr3_aa: CATSAAGRGRSNEQFF

d_call: -
j_call: TRBJ2-7
v_call: TRBV29-1
clone_size: few
cdr3_nt: TGCAGCGTTGAAGATCGTGGAAACTCCTACGAGCAGTACTTC
cdr3_aa: CSVEDRGNSYEQYF

d_call: -
j_call: TRBJ1-4
v_call: TRBV7-2
clone_size: few
cdr3_nt: TGTGCCAGCAGCCCCCGTTGGGGTGAAAAACTGTTTTTT
cdr3_aa: CASSPRWGEKLFF